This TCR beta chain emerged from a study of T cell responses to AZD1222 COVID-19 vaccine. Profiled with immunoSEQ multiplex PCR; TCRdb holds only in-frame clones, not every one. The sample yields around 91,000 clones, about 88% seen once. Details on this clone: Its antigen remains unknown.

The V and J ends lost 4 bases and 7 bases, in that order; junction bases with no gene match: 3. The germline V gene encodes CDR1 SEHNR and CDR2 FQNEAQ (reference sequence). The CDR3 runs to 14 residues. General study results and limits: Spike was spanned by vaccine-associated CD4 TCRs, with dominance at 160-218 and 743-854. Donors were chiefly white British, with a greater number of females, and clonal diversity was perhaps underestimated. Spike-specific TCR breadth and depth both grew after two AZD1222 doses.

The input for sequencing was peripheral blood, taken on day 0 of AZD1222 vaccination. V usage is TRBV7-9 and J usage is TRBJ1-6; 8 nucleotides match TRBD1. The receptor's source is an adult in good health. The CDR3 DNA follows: TGTGCCAGCAGCTCCGGACAGGGAAATTCACCCCTCCACTTT. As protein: CASSSGQGNSPLHF.